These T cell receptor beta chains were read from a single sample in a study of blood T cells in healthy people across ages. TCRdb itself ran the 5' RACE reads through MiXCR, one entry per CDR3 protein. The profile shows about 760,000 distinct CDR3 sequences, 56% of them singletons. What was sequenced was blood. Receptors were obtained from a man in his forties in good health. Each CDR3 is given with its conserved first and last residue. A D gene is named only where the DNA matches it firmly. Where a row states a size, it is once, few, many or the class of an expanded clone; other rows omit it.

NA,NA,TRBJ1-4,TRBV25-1,CASSELILVPEPNEKLFF,TGTGCCAGCAGTGAGTTAATTCTAGTCCCAGAACCTAATGAAAAACTGTTTTTT
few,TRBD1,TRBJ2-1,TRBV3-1,CASSPTGRDEQFF,TGTGCCAGCAGCCCGACAGGGCGGGATGAGCAGTTCTTC
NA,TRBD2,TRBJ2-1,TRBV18,CASSPETSGSVNEQFF,TGTGCCAGCTCTCCCGAGACTAGCGGGAGTGTAAATGAGCAGTTCTTC
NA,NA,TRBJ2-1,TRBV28,CASSPGALSYNEQFF,TGTGCCAGCAGCCCCGGGGCCCTCTCCTACAATGAGCAGTTCTTC
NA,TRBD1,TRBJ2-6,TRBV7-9,CASSLLRDSLISGANVLTF,TGTGCCAGCAGTCTACTCCGGGACAGCCTTATCTCTGGGGCCAACGTCCTGACTTTC
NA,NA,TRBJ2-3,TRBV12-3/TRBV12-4,CASSSRGSGGTTDTQYF,TGTGCCAGCAGTTCCCGCGGGTCTGGGGGCACGACAGATACGCAGTATTTT
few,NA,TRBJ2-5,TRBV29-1,CSVEDPQGPRETQYF,TGCAGCGTTGAAGATCCACAGGGTCCTAGGGAGACCCAGTACTTC
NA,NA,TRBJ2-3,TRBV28,CASSPTPPTQYF,TGTGCCAGCAGTCCAACTCCCCCTACGCAGTATTTT
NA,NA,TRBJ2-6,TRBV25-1,CASSPLGGANVLTF,TGTGCCAGCAGCCCCCTGGGAGGGGCCAACGTCCTGACTTTC
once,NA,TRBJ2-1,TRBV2,CASSVPGSSYNEQFF,TGTGCCAGCAGTGTCCCGGGGAGCTCCTACAATGAGCAGTTCTTC
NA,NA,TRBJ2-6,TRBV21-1,CASSKGIVRAGGNGSGANVLTF,TGTGCCAGCAGCAAAGGAATTGTTCGGGCAGGGGGAAATGGCTCTGGGGCCAACGTCCTGACTTTC
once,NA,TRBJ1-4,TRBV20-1,CGASHWGEEKLFF,TGCGGTGCCTCACATTGGGGGGAAGAAAAACTGTTTTTT
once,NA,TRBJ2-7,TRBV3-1,CASSQGRDPTNEQYF,TGTGCCAGCAGCCAAGGCCGGGACCCTACCAATGAGCAGTACTTC
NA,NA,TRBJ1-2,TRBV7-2,CASSLGRGLYGYTF,TGTGCCAGCAGCTTAGGTCGAGGGCTCTATGGCTACACCTTC
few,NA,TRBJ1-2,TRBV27,CASSFMLGDGYTF,TGTGCCAGCAGTTTTATGTTAGGGGATGGCTACACCTTC
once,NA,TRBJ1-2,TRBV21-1,CASSDPRGVHGYTF,TGTGCCAGCAGCGACCCAAGGGGGGTTCATGGCTACACCTTC
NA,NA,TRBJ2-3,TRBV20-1,CSARETGADTQYF,TGCAGTGCTAGAGAGACGGGAGCAGATACGCAGTATTTT
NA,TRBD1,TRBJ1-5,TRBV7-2,CASSFGTGDGQPQHF,TGTGCCAGCAGCTTTGGGACAGGGGACGGTCAGCCCCAGCATTTT
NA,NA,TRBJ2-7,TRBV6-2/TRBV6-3,CASSYSVYRDVDEQYF,TGTGCCAGCAGTTACTCGGTTTACAGGGACGTCGACGAGCAGTACTTC
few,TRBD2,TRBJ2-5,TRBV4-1,CASSQEGLGQETQYF,TGCGCCAGCAGCCAGGAAGGACTAGGCCAAGAGACCCAGTACTTC
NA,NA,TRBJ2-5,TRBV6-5,CASSPKSGADEETQYF,TGTGCCAGCAGTCCCAAATCGGGAGCGGACGAAGAGACCCAGTACTTC
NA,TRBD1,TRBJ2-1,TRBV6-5,CASSFLGQAEQFF,TGTGCCAGCAGTTTCCTCGGACAGGCCGAGCAGTTCTTC
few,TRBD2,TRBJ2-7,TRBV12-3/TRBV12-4,CASSLALAGYEQYF,TGTGCCAGCAGTTTAGCCCTAGCGGGATACGAGCAGTACTTC
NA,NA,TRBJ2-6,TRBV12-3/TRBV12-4,CASSFSTDPLRSGANVLTF,TGTGCCAGCAGTTTTTCGACAGATCCCCTCAGGTCTGGGGCCAACGTCCTGACTTTC
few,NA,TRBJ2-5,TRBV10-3,CAISDGYQETQYF,TGTGCCATCAGTGATGGCTACCAAGAGACCCAGTACTTC
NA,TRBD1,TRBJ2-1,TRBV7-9,CASSLWTGGEQFF,TGTGCCAGCAGCTTATGGACAGGGGGTGAGCAGTTCTTC
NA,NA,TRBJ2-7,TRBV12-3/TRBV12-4,CASSLLLSDAFSYEQYF,TGTGCCAGCAGTTTACTTCTATCGGACGCTTTCTCCTACGAGCAGTACTTC
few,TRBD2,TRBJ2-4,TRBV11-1,CASSYPGGGTSKNIQYF,TGTGCCAGCAGCTATCCGGGAGGGGGAACATCCAAAAACATTCAGTACTTC
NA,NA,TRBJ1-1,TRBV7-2,CASSLTIGGENTEAFF,TGTGCCAGCAGTCTAACTATCGGGGGAGAGAACACTGAAGCTTTCTTT
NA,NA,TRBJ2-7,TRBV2,CASRGGQGSYNEQYF,TGTGCCAGCAGGGGGGGTCAGGGCTCCTACAATGAGCAGTACTTC
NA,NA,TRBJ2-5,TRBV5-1,CASSSTAGAETQYF,TGCGCCAGCAGCTCGACAGCAGGAGCGGAGACCCAGTACTTC
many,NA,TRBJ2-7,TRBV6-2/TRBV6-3,CASTHSSYEQYF,TGTGCCAGCACGCACTCTTCCTACGAGCAGTACTTC
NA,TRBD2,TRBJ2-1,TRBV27,CASSPTAGGVNEQFF,TGTGCCAGCAGCCCCACGGCGGGAGGGGTCAATGAGCAGTTCTTC
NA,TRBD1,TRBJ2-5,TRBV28,CASSSFAGTGAETQYF,TGTGCCAGCAGTTCGTTCGCCGGGACAGGGGCGGAGACCCAGTACTTC
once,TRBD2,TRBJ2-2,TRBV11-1,CASSFQLWDYPIGELFF,TGTGCCAGCAGCTTTCAATTATGGGACTACCCCATCGGGGAGCTGTTTTTT